The subject of this entry is one TCR beta chain. The antigen is not known. The data stem from a study of CXCR3-negative and CXCR3-positive naive CD8 T cells. Notes on the study in general: Similarly elevated diversity marked both naive subsets, with memory CD8+ cells showing far lower diversity. Naive CXCR3-positive and CXCR3-negative cells shared TRBV-TRBJ usage; memory cells diverged. CXCR3-positive naive cells carried more hydrophobic TRB CDR3s than CXCR3-negative naive cells did.

The CDR3 totals 17 residues. UMI-labeled TRB cDNA libraries were prepared by 5' RACE. With the 5' RACE reads reprocessed, TCRdb shows one record per CDR3 protein and no DNA. The sample table sets out tens of thousands of distinct CDR3 sequences. The V and J genes are TRBV12-3 or TRBV12-4 and TRBJ2-7; TCRdb lists TRBD1, though no DNA is available to test this call. Material: naive CXCR3- CD8+ T cells from blood. Stated subset: CD45RO-CCR7+CD27+CD95- naive CD8+ T cells lacking CXCR3 (TNR3-). This receptor was identified in a human donor in good health. Some clones in this sample may be carry-over from other donors' samples. CDR3 loop: CASSFVVDRGLSYEQYF.